This T cell receptor (beta chain) comes out of a study of T cell changes during pregnancy in multiple sclerosis. This clone was observed a single time. The protocol was immunoSEQ multiplex PCR, while the TCRdb copy is restricted to in-frame clones and leaves out a portion. The repertoire holds around 81,000 clones, with roughly 90% as singletons. The J segment lost 0 bases and the V segment lost 4 bases, leaving 3 bases of the junction unmatched. The CDR3 covers 16 residues. Per germline, CDR1 LNHDA and CDR2 SQIVND (reference sequence). The sample here was peripheral blood, taken after pregnancy. The chain recombines TRBV19 with TRBJ2-6, with 7 bases that match TRBD1. This receptor was identified in a female donor in good health, enrolled as a control in a pregnancy study. The chain's CDR3 is CASSTTGVSGANVLTF. The DNA of the CDR3 is TGTGCCAGTAGTACAACAGGGGTCTCTGGGGCCAACGTCCTGACTTTC.